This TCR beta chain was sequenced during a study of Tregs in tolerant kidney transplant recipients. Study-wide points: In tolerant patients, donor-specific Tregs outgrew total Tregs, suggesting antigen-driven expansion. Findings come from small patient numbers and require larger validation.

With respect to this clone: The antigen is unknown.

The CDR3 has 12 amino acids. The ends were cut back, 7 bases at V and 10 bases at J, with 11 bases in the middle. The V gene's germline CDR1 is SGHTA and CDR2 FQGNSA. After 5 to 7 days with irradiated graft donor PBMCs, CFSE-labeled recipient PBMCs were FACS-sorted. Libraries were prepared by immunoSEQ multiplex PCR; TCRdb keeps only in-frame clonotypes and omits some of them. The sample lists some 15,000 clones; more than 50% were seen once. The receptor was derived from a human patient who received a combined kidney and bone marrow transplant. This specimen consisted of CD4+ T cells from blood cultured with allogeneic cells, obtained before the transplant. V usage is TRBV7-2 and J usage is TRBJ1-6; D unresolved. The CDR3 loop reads CASTLTPSPLHF. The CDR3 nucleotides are TGTGCCAGCACCCTAACCCCCTCACCCCTCCACTTT.